These 12 T cell receptor beta chains were all obtained from the same sample, sequenced in a study of cytomegalovirus exposure and HLA in healthy donors. Method: immunoSEQ multiplex PCR; TCRdb's copy keeps in-frame clones and lacks some. The sample lists some 190,000 clones, about 89% occurring once. Source material: PBMCs. The receptors derive from a man aged 25 to 45 in good health and CMV-seropositive.

The rearrangement uses TRBV7-2 and TRBJ1-1; no reliable D call. The CDR3 contains 13 residues. V lost 6 bases, J lost 1 base, and 9 bases lay in between. CDR1 SGHTA and CDR2 FQGNSA come from the germline V gene. CDR3 sequence: CASRWQENTEAFF. The CDR3 region has the DNA TGTGCCAGCAGGTGGCAAGAGAACACTGAAGCTTTCTTT.

The J gene is TRBJ2-7, the V gene TRBV27, with a possible D match to TRBD1 (5 bases). The CDR3 spans 13 residues. Germline CDR1 is MNHEY and CDR2 is SMNVEV (reference sequence). V lost 0 bases and J lost 3, with 6 bases in between. The CDR3 here is CASSLSRVYEQYF. The CDR3 DNA follows: TGTGCCAGCAGTTTATCCAGGGTCTACGAGCAGTACTTC.

This chain connects TRBV29-1 to TRBJ2-3, with 16 bases that match TRBD2. This CDR3 is built from 17 residues. In germline, CDR1 is SQVTM, CDR2 ANQGSEA. V dropped 5 bases and J dropped 3; count of bases not matched to a gene: 8. Here the CDR3 reads CSVSKGLAGGPTDTQYF. The DNA for the CDR3 is TGCAGCGTTTCAAAGGGACTAGCGGGGGGGCCGACAGATACGCAGTATTTT.

Comment on this clone: This CDR3 is also generated by other DNA sequences in the sample. The chain employs TRBV18 and TRBJ2-5; the D is unclear. Trimming removed 2 bases from V and 3 bases from J, with 1 base in between. CDR1 is KGHSH and CDR2 is LQKENI in the germline V gene. The CDR3 has 11 residues. CDR3 residues: CASSPKETQYF. The CDR3 region has the DNA TGTGCCAGCTCACCAAAAGAGACCCAGTACTTC.

The chain combines TRBV27 with TRBJ1-1; TRBD1 is a possible D gene (6 bases). Between the trimmed V and J ends, which lost 7 bases and 1 base, there was a span of 22 bases. The germline CDR1 and CDR2 sequences are MNHEY and SMNVEV (reference sequence). This CDR3 comprises 17 residues. CDR3: CASKVRGADRRNTEAFF. The CDR3 nucleotides are TGTGCCAGCAAAGTAAGGGGGGCGGACAGAAGGAACACTGAAGCTTTCTTT.

The chain is built from TRBV28 and TRBJ2-6; 11 bases line up with TRBD1. Germline CDR1 MDHEN, CDR2 SYDVKM. CDR3 size: 19 residues. J was trimmed by 0 bases and V by 6 bases; bases with no gene match: 10. The DNA of the CDR3 is TGTGCCAGCAGACCAACCGGGACAGGGGGTTACTCTGGGGCCAACGTCCTGACTTTC. Translating gives CASRPTGTGGYSGANVLTF.

The chain employs TRBV7-3 and TRBJ2-1; 15 bases map to TRBD2. V lost 4 bases to trimming and J lost 2 bases; unmatched junction nucleotides: 12. From germline, CDR1 is SGHTA and CDR2 FQGTGA. The CDR3 is made up of 20 amino acids. Here the CDR3 DNA reads TGTGCCAGCAGCTCACACGGGGGACTAGCGGGAGGTCCCGCCTACAATGAGCAGTTCTTC. It yields the protein CASSSHGGLAGGPAYNEQFF.

The gene calls are TRBV19 and TRBJ2-7; 10 bases are a match to TRBD1. Germline-derived CDR1 and CDR2 are LNHDA and SQIVND (reference sequence). The CDR3 length is 15 residues. The trim removed 5 bases at V and 1 base at J, leaving 5 bases unmatched. The CDR3 protein is CASSSRTGGSYEQYF. The DNA for the CDR3 is TGTGCCAGTAGTTCCCGGACAGGGGGATCCTACGAGCAGTACTTC.

This sequence joins TRBV7-3 and TRBJ1-2; the D gene is possibly TRBD1 (5 bases). The CDR3 runs to 14 residues. Germline V gene data show CDR1 as SGHTA and CDR2 as FQGTGA. The V and J ends lost 0 bases and 9 bases respectively, with 14 bases between them. This CDR3 reads CASSLTVGRESYTF. The CDR3 nucleotides read TGTGCCAGCAGCTTAACCGTCGGCAGGGAAAGCTACACCTTC.

The J gene is TRBJ2-3, the V gene TRBV21-1; no check of the table's D call, TRBD1, against the DNA was made. TRBV21-1 is annotated as a pseudogene. CDR3 length equals 12 residues. The CDR3 DNA is TGTGCCAGCAGCAAAGGGCCAGATACGCAGTATTTT. This encodes CASSKGPDTQYF.

This chain uses TRBV5-1 with TRBJ1-4; D is unresolved. The V gene's germline CDR1 is SGHRS and CDR2 YFSETQ. CDR3 length: 15 amino acids. Deletions cut 4 bases from V and 0 bases from J, with 10 bases between. CDR3 sequence (DNA): TGCGCCAGCAGCCGGAGCGCTGCAACTAATGAAAAACTGTTTTTT. This codes for CASSRSAATNEKLFF.

V is TRBV18 and J is TRBJ1-3, with D unresolved. CDR3 length: 14 residues. In germline, CDR1 is KGHSH, CDR2 LQKENI. V was trimmed by 1 base and J by 2 bases, leaving 6 bases between them. The CDR3 sequence: CASSPQGTGNTIYF. The CDR3 region has the DNA TGTGCCAGCTCACCACAGGGAACTGGAAACACCATATATTTT.